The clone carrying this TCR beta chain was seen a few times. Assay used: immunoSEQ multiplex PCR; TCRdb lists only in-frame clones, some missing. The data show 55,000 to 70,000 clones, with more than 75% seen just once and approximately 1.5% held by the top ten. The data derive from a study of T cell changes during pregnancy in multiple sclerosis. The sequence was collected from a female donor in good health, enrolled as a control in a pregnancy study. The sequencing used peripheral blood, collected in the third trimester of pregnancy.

Here the CDR3 DNA reads TGTGCCAGCAGCCAAGATCAGGGTTTAGCCCTCCACTTT. It yields the protein CASSQDQGLALHF. V is TRBV14 and J is TRBJ1-6; possibly TRBD1 for D (5 bases). Germline V gives CDR1 SGHDN, CDR2 FVKESK. V gave up 0 bases and J gave up 14 bases, with 11 bases separating them. The CDR3 contains 13 residues.